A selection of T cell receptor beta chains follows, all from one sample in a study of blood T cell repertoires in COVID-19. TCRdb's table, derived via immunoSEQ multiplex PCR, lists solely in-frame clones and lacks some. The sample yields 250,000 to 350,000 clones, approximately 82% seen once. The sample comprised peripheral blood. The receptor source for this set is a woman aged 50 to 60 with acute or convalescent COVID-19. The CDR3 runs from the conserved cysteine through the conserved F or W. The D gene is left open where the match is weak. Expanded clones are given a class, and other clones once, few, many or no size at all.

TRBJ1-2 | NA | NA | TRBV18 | CASSSGVNYGYTF | TGTGCCAGCTCATCAGGGGTTAACTATGGCTACACCTTC
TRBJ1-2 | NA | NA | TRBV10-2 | CASSVSYGYTF | TGCGCCAGCAGTGTGAGCTATGGCTACACCTTC
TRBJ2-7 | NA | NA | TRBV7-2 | CASSSREGAGFYEQYF | TGTGCCAGCAGCTCCCGGGAGGGGGCAGGGTTCTACGAGCAGTACTTC
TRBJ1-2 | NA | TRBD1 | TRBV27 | CASSSGQGAPTNYGYTF | TGTGCCAGCAGTTCCGGACAGGGGGCCCCCACTAACTATGGCTACACCTTC
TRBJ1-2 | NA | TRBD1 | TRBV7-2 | CASSSDRRYGYTF | TGTGCCAGCAGCTCGGACAGGCGCTATGGCTACACCTTC
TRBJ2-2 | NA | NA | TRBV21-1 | CASSLTRTGELFF | TGTGCCAGCAGCCTAACGCGGACCGGGGAGCTGTTTTTT
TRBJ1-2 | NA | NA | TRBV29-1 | CSVETGPNYGYTF | TGCAGCGTTGAGACAGGCCCTAACTATGGCTACACCTTC
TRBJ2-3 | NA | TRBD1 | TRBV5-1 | CASSRLGQGTDTQYF | TGCGCCAGCAGCCGCCTTGGACAGGGCACAGATACGCAGTATTTT
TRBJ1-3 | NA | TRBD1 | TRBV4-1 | CASSQDMVRDRGNTIYF | TGCGCCAGCAGCCAAGATATGGTTCGGGACAGGGGAAACACCATATATTTT
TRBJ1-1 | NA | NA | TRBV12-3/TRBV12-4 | CASGGGLNTEAFF | TGTGCCAGCGGGGGAGGACTGAACACTGAAGCTTTCTTT
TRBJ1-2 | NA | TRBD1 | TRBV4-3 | CASSQGQGVVSYTF | TGCGCCAGCAGCCAAGGGCAGGGGGTAGTTAGCTACACCTTC
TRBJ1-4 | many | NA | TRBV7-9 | CASSLAALSRGEKLFF | TGTGCCAGCAGCTTAGCGGCGTTGTCCAGGGGTGAAAAACTGTTTTTT
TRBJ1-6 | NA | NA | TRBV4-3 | CASSQDSEGSPHF | TGCGCCAGCAGCCAAGATTCGGAGGGCTCACCCCACTTT
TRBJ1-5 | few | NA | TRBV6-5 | CAGQSGSNQPQHF | TGTGCCGGTCAGAGCGGGAGCAATCAGCCCCAGCATTTT
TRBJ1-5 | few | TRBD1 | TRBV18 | CASSYRGAEQPQHF | TGTGCCAGCTCATACAGGGGAGCGGAACAGCCCCAGCATTTT
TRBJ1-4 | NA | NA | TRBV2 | CASSTGPDEKLFF | TGTGCCAGCTCTACAGGGCCGGATGAAAAACTGTTTTTT
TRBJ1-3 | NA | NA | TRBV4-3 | CASSQDRDIGNTIYF | TGCGCCAGCAGCCAAGACCGGGACATAGGAAACACCATATATTTT
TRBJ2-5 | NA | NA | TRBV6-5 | CASSRTPQTETQYF | TGTGCCAGCTCGCGGACACCCCAGACGGAGACCCAGTACTTC
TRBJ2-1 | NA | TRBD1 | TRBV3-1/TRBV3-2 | CASSQDRGLYNEQFF | TGTGCCAGCAGCCAGGACAGGGGGCTTTACAATGAGCAGTTCTTC
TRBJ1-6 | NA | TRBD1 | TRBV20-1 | CSTSEPGQNSPLHF | TGCAGTACAAGTGAACCGGGACAGAATTCACCCCTCCACTTT
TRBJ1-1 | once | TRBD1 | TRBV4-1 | CASSHLGQGNTEAFF | TGCGCCAGCAGCCATCTGGGACAGGGGAACACTGAAGCTTTCTTT
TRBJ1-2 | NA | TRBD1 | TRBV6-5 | CASNSGGRVNYGYTF | TGTGCCAGCAACTCAGGGGGCAGGGTTAACTATGGCTACACCTTC
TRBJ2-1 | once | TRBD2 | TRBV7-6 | CASSPYLSGAGGPVNEQFF | TGTGCCAGCAGCCCTTATCTGTCGGGAGCGGGAGGGCCGGTAAATGAGCAGTTCTTC
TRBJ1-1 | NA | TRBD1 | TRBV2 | CASSTDRGMNEAFF | TGTGCCAGCAGTACCGACAGGGGGATGAATGAAGCTTTCTTT
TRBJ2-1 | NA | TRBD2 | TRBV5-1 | CASSSSFSGREDNEQFF | TGCGCCAGCAGCTCCTCCTTTAGCGGGAGGGAGGACAATGAGCAGTTCTTC
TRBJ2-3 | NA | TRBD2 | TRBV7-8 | CASSLVGTSAYTDTQYF | TGTGCCAGCAGCTTGGTCGGGACTAGCGCTTACACAGATACGCAGTATTTT
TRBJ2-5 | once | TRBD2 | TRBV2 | CASSGVTWGLQETQYF | TGTGCCAGCAGTGGGGTTACGTGGGGACTACAAGAGACCCAGTACTTC
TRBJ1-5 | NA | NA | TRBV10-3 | CAIGSSGQPQHF | TGTGCCATCGGGTCCTCGGGTCAGCCCCAGCATTTT
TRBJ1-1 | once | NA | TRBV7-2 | CASSLDLVNTEAFF | TGTGCCAGCAGCTTAGATTTAGTGAACACTGAAGCTTTCTTT
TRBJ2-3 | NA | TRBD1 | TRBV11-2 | CASSSRQGSTDTQYF | TGTGCCAGCAGCTCCAGACAGGGTAGCACAGATACGCAGTATTTT
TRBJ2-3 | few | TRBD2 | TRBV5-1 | CASSAWTSGGISTDTQYF | TGCGCCAGCAGCGCCTGGACTAGCGGGGGGATCAGCACAGATACGCAGTATTTT
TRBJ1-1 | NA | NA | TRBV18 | CASSPLGGWGTEAFF | TGTGCCAGCTCACCACTTGGGGGCTGGGGCACTGAAGCTTTCTTT
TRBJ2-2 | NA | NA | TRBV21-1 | CASSRRTGETGELFF | TGTGCCAGCAGCAGAAGGACAGGGGAGACCGGGGAGCTGTTTTTT
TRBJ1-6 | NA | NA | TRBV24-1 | CATSDFQQGDNSPLHF | TGTGCCACCAGTGATTTTCAGCAGGGCGATAATTCACCCCTCCACTTT
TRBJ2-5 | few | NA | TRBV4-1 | CASSLHSQGSGGETQYF | TGCGCCAGCAGCCTCCACTCACAGGGTTCGGGAGGAGAGACCCAGTACTTC
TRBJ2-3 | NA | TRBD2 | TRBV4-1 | CASSQGVLAGDTQYF | TGCGCCAGCAGCCAAGGGGTACTAGCGGGAGATACGCAGTATTTT
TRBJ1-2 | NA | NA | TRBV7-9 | CASSPSVTATNYGYTF | TGTGCCAGCAGCCCCTCGGTGACAGCGACAAACTATGGCTACACCTTC
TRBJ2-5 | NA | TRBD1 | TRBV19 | CASSILDRGGVRETQYF | TGTGCCAGTAGTATCCTGGACAGGGGAGGGGTTCGAGAGACCCAGTACTTC
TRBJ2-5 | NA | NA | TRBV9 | CASSVDQRFQETQYF | TGTGCCAGCAGCGTAGATCAACGGTTCCAAGAGACCCAGTACTTC
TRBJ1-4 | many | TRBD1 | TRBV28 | CASSSTGARDEKLFF | TGTGCCAGCAGTTCTACAGGGGCCCGGGATGAAAAACTGTTTTTT
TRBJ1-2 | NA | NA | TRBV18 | CASSPSEEEGYTF | TGTGCCAGCTCACCATCAGAGGAGGAGGGCTACACCTTC
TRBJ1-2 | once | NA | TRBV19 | CASIPGGGALGYTF | TGTGCCAGTATACCTGGTGGGGGGGCTTTAGGCTACACCTTC
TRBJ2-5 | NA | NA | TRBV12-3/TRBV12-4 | CASSSYQETQYF | TGTGCCAGCAGTTCCTACCAAGAGACCCAGTACTTC
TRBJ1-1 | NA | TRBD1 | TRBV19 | CASTPTGAGRVTEAFF | TGTGCCAGTACCCCGACAGGGGCCGGTAGAGTTACTGAAGCTTTCTTT
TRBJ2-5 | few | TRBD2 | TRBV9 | CASSPGLAGAETQYF | TGTGCCAGCAGTCCCGGACTAGCGGGAGCAGAGACCCAGTACTTC
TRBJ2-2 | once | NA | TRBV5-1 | CASSLFSGNTGELFF | TGCGCCAGCAGCTTGTTTTCAGGGAACACCGGGGAGCTGTTTTTT
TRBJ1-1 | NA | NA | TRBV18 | CASSPERLGPAFF | TGTGCCAGCTCACCGGAAAGGTTGGGGCCGGCTTTCTTT
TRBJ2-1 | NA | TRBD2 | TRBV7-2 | CASSLGLAGGNEQFF | TGTGCCAGCAGCTTAGGACTAGCGGGAGGTAACGAGCAGTTCTTC
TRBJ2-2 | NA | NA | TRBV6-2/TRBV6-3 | CASSYRVTGELFF | TGTGCCAGCAGTTACCGGGTAACCGGGGAGCTGTTTTTT
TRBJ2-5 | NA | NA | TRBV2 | CASSLQETQYF | TGTGCCAGCAGTCTGCAAGAGACCCAGTACTTC
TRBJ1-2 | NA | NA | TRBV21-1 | CASSSLGGGTSYGYTF | TGTGCCAGCAGCAGCTTAGGGGGAGGGACTAGCTATGGCTACACCTTC
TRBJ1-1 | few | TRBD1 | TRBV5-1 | CASGPGQGIPEAFF | TGCGCCAGCGGGCCGGGACAGGGAATTCCTGAAGCTTTCTTT
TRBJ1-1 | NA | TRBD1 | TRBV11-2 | CASSPYRGNAEAFF | TGTGCCAGCAGCCCCTACAGGGGGAACGCTGAAGCTTTCTTT
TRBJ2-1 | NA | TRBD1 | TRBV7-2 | CASSTGTGGYNEQFF | TGTGCCAGCAGCACCGGGACAGGGGGCTACAATGAGCAGTTCTTC
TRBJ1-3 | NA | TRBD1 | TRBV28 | CANGDSSGNTIYF | TGTGCCAACGGGGACAGCTCTGGAAACACCATATATTTT
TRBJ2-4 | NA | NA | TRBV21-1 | CASSKKRTGTPLENIQYF | TGTGCCAGCAGCAAAAAACGTACAGGAACACCTCTGGAAAACATTCAGTACTTC
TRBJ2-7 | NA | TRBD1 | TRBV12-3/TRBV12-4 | CASRGQGWEQYF | TGTGCCAGCAGGGGACAGGGGTGGGAGCAGTACTTC
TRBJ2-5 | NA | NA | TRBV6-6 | CASSPRGSETQYF | TGTGCCAGCAGCCCAAGGGGGTCAGAGACCCAGTACTTC
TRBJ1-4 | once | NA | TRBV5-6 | CASSTDSNEKLFF | TGTGCCAGCAGCACCGACAGTAATGAAAAACTGTTTTTT